This TCR beta chain appears in the sequencing data of a study of control samples from healthy donors and cancer patients. Germline V lookup: CDR1 MNHEY, CDR2 SVGEGT. V shed 5 bases, J shed 7 bases, and the junction held 6 bases outside the gene matches. The CDR3 runs to 16 residues. Sequencing used immunoSEQ multiplex PCR; TCRdb keeps in-frame clones, though not all of them. The sample lists 85,000 to 90,000 clones, around nine tenths occurring once. Sequenced: blood. The receptor comes from a man under 40 in good health. The rearrangement joins TRBV6-2 or TRBV6-3 to TRBJ2-1; the match to TRBD2 covers 15 bases. The CDR3 reads CASSDGLAGGQNEQFF. The CDR3 DNA reads TGTGCCAGCAGTGACGGACTAGCGGGGGGGCAGAATGAGCAGTTCTTC.